Shown below are 12 T cell receptor beta chains from a single sample sequenced in a study of T cell clonality in common variable immunodeficiency. The repertoire was sequenced with immunoSEQ multiplex PCR; TCRdb's copy has only in-frame clones and lacks some. The sample yields fewer than 60,000 clones, without any singletons. The source material was peripheral blood mononuclear cells. The receptor set was obtained from a person aged 18 to 70 in good health.

There are many counts of this clone. From the germline J gene comes the end of the CDR3, since the read stops 3 residues before it. The chain employs TRBV5-4 and TRBJ1-1, with unresolved D. The CDR3 contains 13 residues. The germline V and J ends were trimmed by 6 bases and 5 bases, with 14 bases remaining between them. CDR1 SGHNT and CDR2 YYREEE come from the germline V gene (reference sequence). CDR3 amino acids: CASTHRSDTEAFF. The part of the CDR3 DNA that was read is TGTGCCAGCACCCACCGCAGTGATACTGAA.

This clone occurred a few times. The CDR3 end falls 3 residues outside the read, so it is completed with the germline J gene. This rearrangement joins TRBV6-4 to TRBJ2-1; D is uncertain. CDR3 length: 13 residues. Germline assignment: CDR1 MRHNA and CDR2 SNTAGT. The V gene lost 4 bases and the J gene lost 6 bases, with 10 bases spanning the gap. The CDR3 sequence: CASSVESFNEQFF. The sequenced part of the CDR3 DNA is TGTGCCAGCAGTGTAGAATCTTTCAATGAG.

In this sample, this clone turned up many times. The read halts 3 residues ahead of the CDR3 end, with the missing end drawn from the germline J gene. The chain links TRBV4-1 to TRBJ2-7; 7 nucleotides align to TRBD1. The junction had 6 bases not matched to a gene; V was cut back by 0 bases and J by 4 bases. Germline CDR1 and CDR2: MGHRA and YSYEKL. The CDR3 is 15 residues long. The CDR3 loop is CASSQETGIGYEQYF. The sequenced part of the CDR3 DNA is TGCGCCAGCAGCCAAGAGACAGGGATCGGTTACGAG.

The table lists this clone with many counts. The CDR3: CSARDGQGKNQPQHF. CDR3 bases read: TGCAGTGCTAGAGATGGACAGGGGAAAAATCAGCCC. The genes are TRBV20-1 and TRBJ1-5, with 9 bases lining up with TRBD1. The CDR3 extends 3 residues past the end of the read, so its final part is completed from the germline J gene. CDR1 DFQATT and CDR2 SNEGSKA come from the germline V gene (reference sequence). This CDR3 contains 15 residues. V shed 0 bases, J shed 4 bases, and the junction held 4 bases outside the gene matches.

At least ten counts were recorded for this clone. Partial CDR3 DNA: TGCGCCAGCAGCTCAGGGGCCCCCAATTCACCC. Translating it yields CASSSGAPNSP. The full-length CDR3 reads as CASSSGAPNSPLHF. This chain links TRBV5-1 with TRBJ1-6; maybe TRBD1 (6 bases). The CDR3 goes on 3 residues after the read ends, and that part is filled in from the germline J gene. The germline CDR1 and CDR2 sequences are SGHRS and YFSETQ. This CDR3 contains 14 residues. V lost 3 bases, J lost 7 bases, and 11 bases lay in between.

This clone was observed at least ten times. The read ends 3 residues before the CDR3 terminus; that terminus is restored from the germline J gene. The genes are TRBV18 and TRBJ2-3; the D gene is possibly TRBD2 (5 bases). This CDR3 region has 15 residues. From germline, CDR1 is KGHSH and CDR2 LQKENI. Deletions cut 1 base from V and 2 bases from J, with 10 bases between. Partial CDR3 DNA: TGTGCCAGCTCACCACTAGCGAGGAACACAGATACG. Its protein is CASSPLARNTDT. The whole CDR3 sequence is CASSPLARNTDTQYF.

This clone was seen a handful of times. With the read ending 3 residues before the CDR3 end, the germline J gene is used to fill in that end. The chain couples TRBV19 to TRBJ2-7; possibly TRBD1 for D (5 bases). The CDR3 runs to 15 residues. Trimming took 3 bases from V and 1 from J, leaving 13 bases between them. Germline CDR1 is LNHDA and CDR2 is SQIVND (reference sequence). The CDR3 sequence is CASSILAGPSYEQYF. The CDR3 DNA, read in part, is TGTGCCAGTAGTATTTTGGCAGGGCCATCCTACGAG.

This clone was seen ten or more times. The CDR3 is cut off 3 residues early in the read; its end comes from the germline J gene. The chain recombines TRBV20-1 with TRBJ2-2, with 10 bases fitting TRBD1. The CDR3 is made up of 15 amino acids. Germline V gives CDR1 DFQATT, CDR2 SNEGSKA (reference sequence). Here the CDR3 reads CSARERGQGNSPLFF. CDR3 DNA, as far as it was read: TGCAGTGCTAGAGAGCGGGGACAGGGGAATTCACCG.

This clone was found many times. The read falls 3 residues short of the CDR3 end, and the missing part is taken from the germline J gene. The J gene is TRBJ2-3, the V gene TRBV4-1; TRBD2 matches at 7 bases. The CDR3 contains 17 residues. CDR1 and CDR2 from the germline V gene are MGHRA and YSYEKL. The junction had 12 bases not matched to a gene; V was cut back by 0 bases and J by 6 bases. CDR3 DNA (partial): TGCGCCAGCAGCCAAGAACCTCCGACTAGCAGGTCTGATACG. Translation: CASSQEPPTSRSDT. The whole CDR3 sequence is CASSQEPPTSRSDTQYF.

This clone was observed at least ten times. Read data end 3 residues before the CDR3 end; the end is taken from the germline J gene. The chain combines TRBV2 with TRBJ2-7, with TRBD1 matching over 8 bases. The CDR3 length is 16 residues. Trimming removed 4 bases from V and 6 bases from J; junction bases left unmatched: 14. From germline, CDR1 is SNHLY and CDR2 FYNNEI. This CDR3 is CASSGSRDRSGLEQYF. CDR3 DNA (partial): TGTGCCAGCAGTGGGTCCCGGGACAGGTCCGGGCTCGAG.

This clone occurred many times. The DNA ends 3 residues before the CDR3 does, and the rest of the CDR3 is filled in from the germline J gene. The rearrangement links TRBV7-3 to TRBJ1-2, with 7 nucleotides matching TRBD1. Trimming removed 2 bases from V and 0 bases from J; junction bases left unmatched: 9. This CDR3 is 17 amino acids long. CDR1 and CDR2 (germline): SGHTA, FQGTGA. CDR3 sequence reads: CASSLDGLGTANYGYTF. Partial CDR3 DNA: TGTGCCAGCAGCTTAGATGGGTTGGGGACAGCTAACTATGGC.

This clone has more than one count but fewer than ten. One junction end does not reproduce the germline sequence, and a read error may be involved. The sequenced fragment ends 3 residues before the CDR3 boundary, so the rest is inferred from the germline J gene. The genes are TRBV6-1 and TRBJ1-2, with D possibly matching TRBD1 (5 bases). This CDR3 has 13 residues. CDR1 is MNHNS and CDR2 is SASEGT in the germline V gene. CDR3 bases read: TGTGCCAGCAGAGAAGGGGCCAAAAACATC. Its protein product is CASREGAKNI. The entire CDR3 is CASREGAKNIYTF.